The 22 T cell receptor beta chains below come from one sample, sequenced in a study of cytomegalovirus exposure and HLA in healthy donors. Primers included in the PCR were 60 Vbeta and 13 Jbeta primers. Libraries were prepared by immunoSEQ multiplex PCR; TCRdb keeps only in-frame clonotypes and omits some of them. Of approximately 110,000 clones in the sample, approximately 80% were seen once. Material for sequencing was PBMCs. These receptors were obtained from a man in his fifties in good health and CMV-seronegative.

The rearrangement joins TRBV5-4 to TRBJ2-5, with 7 nucleotides matching TRBD1. The V gene end was trimmed by 1 base and the J gene end by 5 bases; junction bases not matched to a gene: 2. This CDR3 is built from 13 residues. Germline CDR1 reads SGHNT; CDR2 reads YYREEE (reference sequence). Here the CDR3 DNA reads TGTGCCAGCAGCTTGATAGGGGGCGAGACCCAGTACTTC. It codes for CASSLIGGETQYF.

This chain uses TRBV12-5 with TRBJ2-3, with D uncertain. CDR1 is LGHNT and CDR2 is FRNRAP in the germline V gene. This CDR3 is 12 amino acids long. V lost 1 base, J lost 8 bases, and 7 bases lay in between. The CDR3 region has the DNA TGTGCTAGTGGTTTGGATACGCGTACGCAGTATTTT. As protein: CASGLDTRTQYF.

V and J are TRBV2 and TRBJ1-1, with D tentatively TRBD1 (5 bases). The V gene's germline CDR1 is SNHLY and CDR2 FYNNEI. The CDR3 runs to 16 residues. The germline V and J ends were trimmed by 1 base and 1 base, with 13 bases remaining between them. CDR3 in DNA: TGTGCCAGCAGTGAAGGGTCCGGCAGGGCGAACACTGAAGCTTTCTTT. As protein: CASSEGSGRANTEAFF.

The J gene is TRBJ1-1, the V gene TRBV28; weak D call: TRBD1 (5 bases). CDR1 MDHEN and CDR2 SYDVKM come from the germline V gene. The CDR3 runs to 15 residues. V was shortened by 2 bases and J by 0 bases, with 10 bases between the two germline ends. The CDR3 region is CASSLQGGMNTEAFF. The DNA of the CDR3 is TGTGCCAGCAGTTTACAGGGAGGCATGAACACTGAAGCTTTCTTT.

The chain links TRBV5-1 to TRBJ2-2; 10 bases align to TRBD1. The germline gives CDR1 SGHRS, CDR2 YFSETQ. V lost 0 bases, J lost 4 bases, and 3 bases stayed unmatched. The length of the CDR3 is 16 residues. This chain's CDR3 is CASSLGDRGGTGELFF. CDR3 DNA sequence: TGCGCCAGCAGCTTGGGGGACAGGGGAGGCACCGGGGAGCTGTTTTTT.

The chain is built from TRBV4-3 and TRBJ2-3; 12 positions agree with TRBD2. Germline CDR1 reads LGHNA; CDR2 reads YSLEER. The CDR3 runs 18 residues. The V gene end was trimmed by 2 bases and the J gene end by 4 bases; junction bases not matched to a gene: 10. CDR3 loop: CASSQNPLAGGMADTQYF. The DNA of the CDR3 is TGCGCCAGCAGCCAAAATCCCCTAGCGGGGGGGATGGCAGATACGCAGTATTTT.

This chain links TRBV2 with TRBJ2-6; weak D call: TRBD2 (5 bases). This CDR3 comprises 12 residues. Germline values: CDR1 SNHLY, CDR2 FYNNEI. The V and J ends lost 6 bases and 12 bases respectively, with 12 bases between them. CDR3 residues: CASRSGFCVLTF. The CDR3 DNA sequence: TGTGCCAGCAGATCGGGATTCTGCGTCCTGACTTTC.

This chain connects TRBV30 to TRBJ2-2, with TRBD2 matching 12 bases. V was clipped by 2 bases and J by 7 bases; unmatched bases: 8. CDR1 GTSNPN and CDR2 SVGIG come from the germline V gene (reference sequence). The CDR3 runs 16 residues. CDR3 sequence: CAWSLKTSGGGGELFF. The DNA of the CDR3 is TGTGCCTGGAGTCTGAAGACTAGCGGGGGCGGCGGGGAGCTGTTTTTT.

This clone occurred once. This chain links TRBV4-3 with TRBJ2-1, with D perhaps TRBD2 (6 bases). The V gene lost 1 base and the J gene lost 6 bases, with 7 bases spanning the gap. There are 13 residues in the CDR3. From germline, CDR1 is LGHNA and CDR2 YSLEER. DNA for the CDR3: TGCGCCAGCAGCCAAGGGAGGGCCAATGAGCAGTTCTTC. This encodes CASSQGRANEQFF.

The genes are TRBV28 and TRBJ1-3; D ambiguous. CDR1 and CDR2 from the germline V gene are MDHEN and SYDVKM. Trimming took off 2 bases at V and 0 bases at J, with 8 bases between the two ends. There are 15 residues in the CDR3. CDR3 DNA sequence: TGTGCCAGCAGTTTAGCGCTCCTCTCTGGAAACACCATATATTTT. As protein: CASSLALLSGNTIYF.

The CDR3 loop reads CASSPGVGYGYTF. In nucleotides, the CDR3 is TGTGCCAGCAGCCCAGGGGTTGGCTATGGCTACACCTTC. The chain combines TRBV5-6 with TRBJ1-2, with D possibly TRBD1 on 6 matching bases. Germline V lookup: CDR1 SGHDT, CDR2 YYEEEE. The CDR3 sequence is 13 residues long. Trimming removed 4 bases at V and 4 bases at J, with 11 bases between.

In its sample, this clone was seen a few times. The rearrangement joins TRBV23-1 to TRBJ2-7, with D maybe TRBD1 (5 bases). TRBV23-1 is assigned to the ORF class and has an uncertain function. This CDR3 is built from 14 residues. The germline V and J ends were trimmed by 7 bases and 2 bases, with 15 bases remaining between them. CDR3: CASKQIRQPYEQYF. CDR3 bases: TGCGCCAGCAAACAAATAAGACAGCCCTACGAGCAGTACTTC.

The rearrangement joins TRBV10-3 to TRBJ2-1; a possible D gene is TRBD1 (5 bases). The CDR3 covers 20 residues. The V gene lost 4 bases and the J gene lost 2 bases, with 27 bases spanning the gap. CDR1 and CDR2 from the germline V gene are ENHRY and SYGVKD. CDR3 DNA: TGTGCCATCAGTGTTGAGAAGCAGCGCACAGGCCCAAGCCCCTACAATGAGCAGTTCTTC. Protein sequence: CAISVEKQRTGPSPYNEQFF.

CDR3 sequence: CATSRKGETQYF. For the CDR3, the DNA is TGTGCCACCAGCCGCAAGGGGGAGACCCAGTACTTC. The rearrangement uses TRBV15 and TRBJ2-5; possible D gene TRBD1, 5 bases. Looked up from germline, CDR1 is LNHNV and CDR2 is YYDKDF (reference sequence). CDR3 length: 12 amino acids. V lost 5 bases, J lost 5 bases, and 9 bases lay in between. Looking up the rest from reference TRBV15 and TRBJ2-5 gives the full variable domain: DAMVIQNPRYQVTQFGKPVTLSCSQTLNHNVMYWYQQKSSQAPKLLFHYYDKDFNNEADTPDNFQSRRPNTSFCFLDIRSPGLGDTAMYLCATSRKGETQYFGPGTRLLVL.

V usage is TRBV28 and J usage is TRBJ2-5; 10 bases fit TRBD1. This CDR3 region has 16 residues. Trimming cost V 2 bases and J 3 bases; bases outside gene matches: 6. Germline V gene data show CDR1 as MDHEN and CDR2 as SYDVKM. The CDR3 region is CASSLVTGGQKETQYF. The CDR3 DNA is TGTGCCAGCAGTTTAGTGACAGGGGGCCAGAAAGAGACCCAGTACTTC.

The V and J genes are TRBV5-1 and TRBJ2-2; 13 bases align to TRBD2. Trimming cost V 3 bases and J 4 bases; bases outside gene matches: 9. Germline CDR1 reads SGHRS; CDR2 reads YFSETQ. This CDR3 comprises 18 residues. The CDR3 protein is CASSSRLAGGPPTGELFF. CDR3 DNA: TGCGCCAGCAGCTCTAGACTAGCGGGAGGCCCCCCCACCGGGGAGCTGTTTTTT.

The CDR3 bases are TGCGCCAGCAGCCAGACCCCCGGGACAGGGTTTTATGGCTACACCTTC. Translating gives CASSQTPGTGFYGYTF. This sequence joins TRBV4-3 and TRBJ1-2; TRBD1 aligns across 9 bases. Trimming removed 3 bases from V and 5 bases from J; junction bases left unmatched: 10. There are 16 residues in the CDR3. Germline CDR1 is LGHNA and CDR2 is YSLEER.

This clone was counted a single time. The V and J genes are TRBV4-3 and TRBJ2-2; TRBD2 agrees at 8 bases. The V and J ends lost 0 bases and 7 bases, in that order; junction bases with no gene match: 10. Per the germline V gene, CDR1 is LGHNA and CDR2 is YSLEER. The CDR3 length is 17 residues. The chain's CDR3 is CASSQDRTGGSYGELFF. The CDR3 DNA reads as TGCGCCAGCAGCCAAGATCGAACGGGAGGGAGTTACGGGGAGCTGTTTTTT.

This rearrangement joins TRBV7-8 to TRBJ1-1; D may be TRBD1 (6 bases). The germline gives CDR1 SGHVS, CDR2 FQNEAQ. CDR3 size: 15 residues. Trimming removed 5 bases at V and 6 bases at J, with 19 bases between. In nucleotides, the CDR3 is TGTGCCAGCAGCGACAAGGGACAATTTTACGCTGAAGCTTTCTTT. Translation gives CASSDKGQFYAEAFF.

The gene calls are TRBV16 and TRBJ2-2; no clear D. The CDR3 runs 14 residues. V lost 0 bases to trimming and J lost 2 bases, with 4 bases between them. Germline assignment: CDR1 KGHSY and CDR2 FQNENV. CDR3 amino acids: CASSQSSNTGELFF. The CDR3 DNA reads as TGTGCCAGCAGCCAATCAAGCAACACCGGGGAGCTGTTTTTT.

The rearrangement uses TRBV27 and TRBJ2-7; 8 bases agree with TRBD2. The germline V gene has CDR1 MNHEY and CDR2 SMNVEV (reference sequence). The CDR3 contains 18 residues. With V trimmed by 5 bases and J by 4 bases, 19 bases remained unmatched. CDR3 region: CASSPSTLGLAGSYEQYF. The CDR3 coding sequence is TGTGCCAGCAGTCCGTCTACTCTTGGACTAGCAGGCAGTTACGAGCAGTACTTC.

This chain connects TRBV25-1 to TRBJ1-4, with 8 bases that match TRBD1. This CDR3 has 17 residues. V gave up 7 bases and J gave up 5 bases; unmatched junction bases: 15. Germline-derived CDR1 and CDR2 are MGHDK and SYGVNS. CDR3 DNA sequence: TGTGCCAGCAAGAGGACAGGGACTTCTGGGCGAAATGAAAAACTGTTTTTT. This gives the protein CASKRTGTSGRNEKLFF.